This TCR beta chain was sequenced for a study of patients and donors after allogeneic stem cell transplantation. MiXCR, run by TCRdb on the RT-PCR reads, gives a single entry per CDR3 protein. The sample yields around 70,000 distinct CDR3 sequences, about 26% seen once. V gave up 4 bases and J gave up 4 bases, with 10 bases separating them. Germline loops: CDR1 SEHNR, CDR2 FQNEAQ (reference sequence). The CDR3 extends over 14 amino acids. The clonotype comes from a human donor who was either an allogeneic HSCT recipient or a stem cell or donor lymphocyte infusion donor (not recorded which). It is not recorded whose cells these are; they may come from a transplant donor. The sample consisted of blood, either unsorted or a sorted T cell fraction (not recorded which). The V gene is TRBV7-9, the J gene TRBJ2-2; possibly TRBD2 for D (5 bases). The CDR3 protein is CASSSPSSTGELFF. CDR3 DNA: TGTGCCAGCAGCTCTCCTAGCAGCACCGGGGAGCTGTTTTTT.